One sample yielded the 18 T cell receptor beta chains listed below, sequenced in a study of early T cells in non-severe SARS-CoV-2 infection. TCRdb reprocessed the 5' RACE reads via MiXCR and lists one record per CDR3 protein. The table has 90,000 to 120,000 distinct CDR3 sequences, around 10% seen once. Input material: whole blood. Receptor source: an adult who was a healthcare worker with PCR-confirmed SARS-CoV-2 infection or an uninfected control (not recorded which).

J is TRBJ2-7 and V is TRBV29-1, with TRBD2 matching 10 bases. The J segment lost 1 base and the V segment lost 5 bases, leaving 14 bases of the junction unmatched. CDR3 size: 17 residues. Germline loops: CDR1 SQVTM, CDR2 ANQGSEA. In DNA, the CDR3 is TGCAGCGTTTACCGGACTAGCGGCTTAGGAGGGTCCTACGAGCAGTACTTC. It yields the protein CSVYRTSGLGGSYEQYF.

This clonotype was detected a few times. The rearrangement links TRBV3-1 to TRBJ2-3, with 13 nucleotides matching TRBD2. The ends lost 4 bases at V and 1 base at J; junction bases unmatched: 5. The CDR3 spans 17 residues. Germline CDR1 is LGHDT and CDR2 is YNNKEL (reference sequence). CDR3 protein: CASSRLAGGGGTDTQYF. The CDR3 DNA follows: TGTGCCAGCAGCCGACTAGCGGGGGGAGGTGGCACAGATACGCAGTATTTT.

The rearrangement joins TRBV3-1 to TRBJ1-6; TRBD1 is a possible D gene (5 bases). V shed 0 bases and J shed 9 bases, with 9 bases lying between them. This CDR3 region has 14 residues. CDR1 and CDR2 (germline): LGHDT, YNNKEL (reference sequence). CDR3 bases: TGTGCCAGCAGCCAAGATCGGCAGGGTTCACCCCTCCACTTT. It encodes CASSQDRQGSPLHF.

The sample holds a few counts of this clonotype. The gene calls are TRBV11-2 and TRBJ2-1; D not certain. The ends were cut back, 5 bases at V and 5 bases at J, with 13 bases in the middle. CDR3 size: 14 residues. Germline V CDR1 and CDR2: SGHAT, FQNNGV. The CDR3 DNA is TGTGCCAGCAGCCGCATGGACGGAAACAATGAGCAGTTCTTC. Translating gives CASSRMDGNNEQFF.

The chain couples TRBV7-2 to TRBJ2-3; D is ambiguous. CDR3 length equals 11 residues. V was pared by 2 bases and J by 4 bases, with 1 base between. Germline CDR1 reads SGHTA; CDR2 reads FQGNSA. CDR3 residues: CASSLSDTQYF. CDR3 sequence (DNA): TGTGCCAGCAGCTTATCAGATACGCAGTATTTT.

This clonotype was seen a handful of times. The chain uses TRBV5-1 and TRBJ2-7; D is possibly TRBD1 (6 bases). V lost 4 bases and J 3 bases, leaving 17 bases between the germline ends. Germline V lookup: CDR1 SGHRS, CDR2 YFSETQ. CDR3 length: 15 residues. The CDR3 coding sequence is TGCGCCAGCAGCACGGGACAACAGCAGAACTACGAGCAGTACTTC. It specifies CASSTGQQQNYEQYF.

The chain is built from TRBV19 and TRBJ2-7, with D possibly matching TRBD1 (6 bases). This CDR3 spans 16 amino acids. The germline V and J ends were trimmed by 4 bases and 0 bases, with 16 bases remaining between them. Germline V gene sequence: CDR1 LNHDA, CDR2 SQIVND (reference sequence). CDR3 protein: CASSTPPGQTSYEQYF. DNA of the CDR3: TGTGCCAGTAGTACCCCCCCCGGACAGACCTCCTACGAGCAGTACTTC.

The CDR3 coding sequence is TGCAGCGTTGGGGATTACAATGAGCAGTTCTTC. It yields the protein CSVGDYNEQFF. The chain couples TRBV29-1 to TRBJ2-1, with D unclear. The V end was cut by 4 bases, the J end by 4 bases, with 5 bases between. The CDR3 loop spans 11 amino acids. The germline gives CDR1 SQVTM, CDR2 ANQGSEA.

This clonotype was seen repeatedly, ten times or more. The chain uses TRBV6-2 or TRBV6-3 and TRBJ2-1; D not resolved. The CDR3 totals 11 residues. Germline CDR1 and CDR2: MNHEY and SVGEGT. V was pared by 6 bases and J by 8 bases, with 8 bases between. CDR3 residues: CASSPRDEQFF. In DNA form, the CDR3 reads TGTGCCAGCAGCCCAAGGGATGAGCAGTTCTTC.

This clonotype was detected a few times. This chain uses TRBV7-9 with TRBJ1-4; D unclear. Germline assignment: CDR1 SEHNR and CDR2 FQNEAQ (reference sequence). CDR3 size: 16 residues. V was cut by 3 bases and J by 2 bases, with 13 bases left in between. CDR3 bases: TGTGCCAGCAGCTTGCTTCCGGGAGGGACTAATGAAAAACTGTTTTTT. Amino acid sequence: CASSLLPGGTNEKLFF.

The chain recombines TRBV15 with TRBJ2-3; no reliable D call. Germline loops: CDR1 LNHNV, CDR2 YYDKDF (reference sequence). The CDR3 contains 14 residues. Trimming shortened V by 0 bases and J by 2 bases, and 6 bases separated the two germline ends. CDR3 coding DNA: TGTGCCACCAGCAGAGATGACCCCACAGATACGCAGTATTTT. The encoded protein is CATSRDDPTDTQYF.

The chain couples TRBV28 to TRBJ1-6, with TRBD1 matching 10 bases. Germline lookup yields CDR1 MDHEN and CDR2 SYDVKM. The trim removed 2 bases at V and 4 bases at J, leaving 11 bases unmatched. CDR3 length equals 19 residues. CDR3 DNA: TGTGCCAGCAGTTTAACCGGGACAGGGGTCTCCTCTTATAATTCACCCCTCCACTTT. As protein: CASSLTGTGVSSYNSPLHF. The whole variable domain, filled in from reference TRBV28 and TRBJ1-6, reads DVKVTQSSRYLVKRTGEKVFLECVQDMDHENMFWYRQDPGLGLRLIYFSYDVKMKEKGDIPEGYSVSREKKERFSLILESASTNQTSMYLCASSLTGTGVSSYNSPLHFGNGTRLTVT.

The chain carries TRBV7-6 and TRBJ1-4, with a possible D match to TRBD1 (6 bases). V was cut by 8 bases and J by 7 bases, with 17 bases left in between. The CDR3 covers 14 residues. In germline, CDR1 is SGHVS, CDR2 FNYEAQ. This CDR3 reads CASGRAGELEKLFF. Written as DNA, the CDR3 is TGTGCCAGCGGCAGGGCAGGGGAGCTTGAAAAACTGTTTTTT.

Many counts were recorded for this clonotype. The chain recombines TRBV29-1 with TRBJ2-7; unclear D gene. V was trimmed by 2 bases and J by 4 bases, leaving 12 bases between them. CDR1 is SQVTM, CDR2 ANQGSEA, per germline. The CDR3 contains 13 residues. The CDR3 DNA sequence: TGCAGCGTTGAAACAGCGTCCCCTTACGAGCAGTACTTC. It translates to CSVETASPYEQYF.

This clonotype was observed a handful of times. V usage is TRBV3-1 and J usage is TRBJ2-7, with TRBD2 as a possible D gene (5 bases). The V and J ends lost 8 bases and 1 base respectively, with 18 bases between them. Germline V gene sequence: CDR1 LGHDT, CDR2 YNNKEL (reference sequence). The CDR3 sequence is 15 residues long. The CDR3 here is CASGESRPFSYEQYF. In DNA form, the CDR3 reads TGTGCCAGCGGGGAGAGCCGCCCGTTTTCCTACGAGCAGTACTTC.

This clonotype has a count of ten or more. This chain uses TRBV2 with TRBJ1-4; possible D gene TRBD1, 5 bases. V lost 8 bases and J lost 8, with 18 bases in between. The CDR3 has 14 residues. CDR1 and CDR2 (germline): SNHLY, FYNNEI. The CDR3 sequence: CASVPRRGREKLFF. Written as DNA, the CDR3 is TGTGCCAGCGTCCCCCGAAGGGGCAGAGAAAAACTGTTTTTT.

This clonotype was picked up many times. The chain links TRBV20-1 to TRBJ2-3; D is possibly TRBD2 (6 bases). Trimming took 5 bases from V and 1 from J, leaving 10 bases between them. Germline CDR1 is DFQATT and CDR2 is SNEGSKA (reference sequence). The CDR3 loop spans 13 amino acids. CDR3 sequence reads: CSAAVAGTDTQYF. The DNA of the CDR3 is TGCAGTGCTGCGGTAGCGGGCACAGATACGCAGTATTTT.

This clonotype was seen repeatedly, ten times or more. The chain joins TRBV28 to TRBJ1-5; D possibly corresponds to TRBD1 (6 bases). CDR1 and CDR2 (germline): MDHEN, SYDVKM. This CDR3 region has 15 residues. Trimming took off 6 bases at V and 7 bases at J, with 19 bases between the two ends. The CDR3 region is CASSYARTGLQPQHF. The CDR3 DNA follows: TGTGCCAGCAGCTACGCCCGAACAGGGTTGCAGCCCCAGCATTTT.